Listed below are T cell receptor beta chains from one sample, sequenced in a study of blood T cell repertoires in COVID-19. Generated by immunoSEQ multiplex PCR, the TCRdb table keeps only in-frame clones and is missing some. The repertoire holds a few hundred thousand clones, with approximately 84% as singletons. What was sequenced was PBMCs or T cells enriched from blood (not recorded which). The origin of the receptors is a woman in her 30s who had recovered from COVID-19. Each CDR3 is given with its conserved first and last residue. A D gene is named only where the DNA matches it firmly. Size is stated for part of the rows, as once, few or many counts, or as a class when the clone is expanded.

j_gene: TRBJ1-2; d_gene: TRBD1; v_gene: TRBV7-2; abundance: .; CDR3aa: CASSLAFRGAYGYTF; CDR3nt: TGTGCCAGCAGCTTAGCATTCAGGGGGGCCTATGGCTACACCTTC
j_gene: TRBJ1-5; d_gene: .; v_gene: TRBV18; abundance: .; CDR3aa: CASSPPLGGAGNQPQHF; CDR3nt: TGTGCCAGCTCACCCCCTTTAGGGGGGGCCGGCAATCAGCCCCAGCATTTT
j_gene: TRBJ2-1; d_gene: .; v_gene: TRBV27; abundance: few; CDR3aa: CASSPQRGDEQFF; CDR3nt: TGTGCCAGCAGTCCCCAACGCGGGGATGAGCAGTTCTTC
j_gene: TRBJ2-3; d_gene: TRBD2; v_gene: TRBV6-4; abundance: .; CDR3aa: CASSAPGGTQYF; CDR3nt: TGTGCCAGCAGTGCGCCGGGGGGTACGCAGTATTTT
j_gene: TRBJ1-4; d_gene: .; v_gene: TRBV10-3; abundance: few; CDR3aa: CAISESTLDEKLFF; CDR3nt: TGTGCCATCAGTGAGTCGACACTTGATGAAAAACTGTTTTTT
j_gene: TRBJ2-7; d_gene: TRBD2; v_gene: TRBV7-2; abundance: few; CDR3aa: CASSPGLAGSGEQYF; CDR3nt: TGTGCCAGCAGCCCCGGACTAGCGGGCTCTGGCGAGCAGTACTTC
j_gene: TRBJ1-4; d_gene: TRBD1; v_gene: TRBV14; abundance: .; CDR3aa: CASSQGRGLREKLFF; CDR3nt: TGTGCCAGCAGCCAAGGAAGGGGGCTGAGAGAAAAACTGTTTTTT
j_gene: TRBJ2-7; d_gene: TRBD2; v_gene: TRBV7-6; abundance: .; CDR3aa: CASSLGASGTSYEQYF; CDR3nt: TGTGCCAGCAGCTTAGGGGCTAGCGGGACCTCCTACGAGCAGTACTTC
j_gene: TRBJ2-7; d_gene: .; v_gene: TRBV27; abundance: .; CDR3aa: CASSLTLEGYEQYF; CDR3nt: TGTGCCAGCAGTTTAACGCTAGAAGGCTACGAGCAGTACTTC
j_gene: TRBJ1-1; d_gene: .; v_gene: TRBV18; abundance: .; CDR3aa: CASSLGVNTEAFF; CDR3nt: TGTGCCAGCTCCCTCGGAGTGAACACTGAAGCTTTCTTT
j_gene: TRBJ1-2; d_gene: .; v_gene: TRBV7-9; abundance: .; CDR3aa: CASSLGASGQGTRGYTF; CDR3nt: TGTGCCAGCAGCTTAGGAGCCAGTGGGCAGGGGACGCGGGGCTACACCTTC
j_gene: TRBJ1-1; d_gene: .; v_gene: TRBV7-8; abundance: .; CDR3aa: CASSPSSTDTEAFF; CDR3nt: TGTGCCAGCAGCCCTTCGAGCACCGACACTGAAGCTTTCTTT
j_gene: TRBJ2-7; d_gene: TRBD2; v_gene: TRBV10-3; abundance: .; CDR3aa: CAISGSGTSGSEQYF; CDR3nt: TGTGCCATCAGTGGTTCCGGGACTAGCGGGAGTGAGCAGTACTTC
j_gene: TRBJ2-7; d_gene: TRBD1; v_gene: TRBV27; abundance: .; CDR3aa: CASSPPPGQGIYEQYF; CDR3nt: TGTGCCAGCAGTCCACCCCCGGGACAGGGGATCTACGAGCAGTACTTC
j_gene: TRBJ2-7; d_gene: .; v_gene: TRBV15; abundance: .; CDR3aa: CATSSNRAGGYEQYF; CDR3nt: TGTGCCACCAGCTCAAACCGGGCGGGCGGATACGAGCAGTACTTC
j_gene: TRBJ1-3; d_gene: TRBD1; v_gene: TRBV19; abundance: once; CDR3aa: CASSETGTGANTIYF; CDR3nt: TGTGCCAGTAGTGAAACCGGGACAGGGGCAAACACCATATATTTT
j_gene: TRBJ1-2; d_gene: .; v_gene: TRBV19; abundance: .; CDR3aa: CARPPSWDIINYGYTF; CDR3nt: TGTGCCAGGCCTCCATCCTGGGACATCATTAACTATGGCTACACCTTC
j_gene: TRBJ2-2; d_gene: .; v_gene: TRBV4-2; abundance: .; CDR3aa: CASSQPGLNTGELFF; CDR3nt: TGTGCCAGCAGCCAACCGGGACTTAACACCGGGGAGCTGTTTTTT
j_gene: TRBJ2-7; d_gene: TRBD2; v_gene: TRBV11-2; abundance: .; CDR3aa: CASSLDGRTSDEQYF; CDR3nt: TGTGCCAGCAGCTTAGATGGCAGGACTAGCGACGAGCAGTACTTC
j_gene: TRBJ2-3; d_gene: .; v_gene: TRBV5-1; abundance: .; CDR3aa: CASSLGQDTDTQYF; CDR3nt: TGCGCCAGCAGCTTGGGGCAGGACACAGATACGCAGTATTTT
j_gene: TRBJ2-3; d_gene: TRBD2; v_gene: TRBV9; abundance: .; CDR3aa: CASSVALAGGDSDTQYF; CDR3nt: TGTGCCAGCAGCGTAGCCCTAGCGGGGGGGGATTCAGATACGCAGTATTTT
j_gene: TRBJ1-4; d_gene: .; v_gene: TRBV4-1; abundance: few; CDR3aa: CASSQDRKVNEKLFF; CDR3nt: TGCGCCAGCAGCCAAGACAGGAAGGTGAATGAAAAACTGTTTTTT
j_gene: TRBJ1-1; d_gene: TRBD1; v_gene: TRBV18; abundance: .; CDR3aa: CASSPAGGGTEAFF; CDR3nt: TGTGCCAGCTCACCAGCAGGGGGCGGCACTGAAGCTTTCTTT
j_gene: TRBJ1-5; d_gene: .; v_gene: TRBV28; abundance: .; CDR3aa: CASIPGGDNQPQHF; CDR3nt: TGTGCCAGCATCCCGGGGGGGGACAATCAGCCCCAGCATTTT
j_gene: TRBJ2-3; d_gene: .; v_gene: TRBV7-9; abundance: .; CDR3aa: CASSTGTSISTDTQYF; CDR3nt: TGTGCCAGCAGTACTGGGACTTCTATTAGCACAGATACGCAGTATTTT
j_gene: TRBJ1-1; d_gene: TRBD1; v_gene: TRBV11-2; abundance: .; CDR3aa: CASSYYRGGTEAFF; CDR3nt: TGTGCCAGCAGCTACTACAGGGGGGGAACTGAAGCTTTCTTT
j_gene: TRBJ1-2; d_gene: .; v_gene: TRBV9; abundance: few; CDR3aa: CASSGNGVYGYTF; CDR3nt: TGTGCCAGCAGCGGGAACGGGGTCTATGGCTACACCTTC
j_gene: TRBJ2-5; d_gene: .; v_gene: TRBV15; abundance: .; CDR3aa: CATSRSGRIFQETQYF; CDR3nt: TGTGCCACCAGCAGGTCGGGAAGAATCTTCCAAGAGACCCAGTACTTC
j_gene: TRBJ2-2; d_gene: .; v_gene: TRBV5-8; abundance: .; CDR3aa: CASSFRGSTGELFF; CDR3nt: TGTGCCAGCAGCTTCAGGGGAAGCACCGGGGAGCTGTTTTTT
j_gene: TRBJ1-1; d_gene: TRBD1; v_gene: TRBV7-2; abundance: .; CDR3aa: CASSYPPTGGAFF; CDR3nt: TGTGCCAGCAGCTATCCTCCAACAGGGGGAGCTTTCTTT
j_gene: TRBJ1-5; d_gene: .; v_gene: TRBV28; abundance: .; CDR3aa: CASSRVANQPQHF; CDR3nt: TGTGCCAGCAGCAGGGTGGCAAATCAGCCCCAGCATTTT
j_gene: TRBJ2-7; d_gene: .; v_gene: TRBV5-5; abundance: .; CDR3aa: CASSLPGAYEQYF; CDR3nt: TGTGCCAGCAGCTTGCCGGGGGCCTACGAGCAGTACTTC
j_gene: TRBJ2-3; d_gene: TRBD2; v_gene: TRBV4-2; abundance: .; CDR3aa: CASSHGLAGITDTQYF; CDR3nt: TGTGCCAGCAGCCACGGACTAGCGGGGATCACAGATACGCAGTATTTT
j_gene: TRBJ1-2; d_gene: .; v_gene: TRBV5-1; abundance: .; CDR3aa: CASSLSPGNIFYGYTF; CDR3nt: TGCGCCAGCAGCTTGTCCCCCGGGAACATATTTTATGGCTACACCTTC
j_gene: TRBJ2-1; d_gene: .; v_gene: TRBV12-3/TRBV12-4; abundance: .; CDR3aa: CASSFPPVNEQFF; CDR3nt: TGTGCCAGCAGTTTCCCCCCTGTTAATGAGCAGTTCTTC
j_gene: TRBJ1-5; d_gene: .; v_gene: TRBV10-2; abundance: .; CDR3aa: CASSDGGSNQPQHF; CDR3nt: TGCGCCAGCAGTGACGGAGGGAGTAATCAGCCCCAGCATTTT
j_gene: TRBJ2-1; d_gene: .; v_gene: TRBV5-5; abundance: .; CDR3aa: CASRADSSSYNEQFF; CDR3nt: TGTGCCAGCAGAGCGGACTCCTCGTCCTACAATGAGCAGTTCTTC
j_gene: TRBJ2-3; d_gene: TRBD1; v_gene: TRBV19; abundance: .; CDR3aa: CAPPDRDVHTQYF; CDR3nt: TGTGCCCCCCCGGACAGGGATGTACATACGCAGTATTTT
j_gene: TRBJ2-1; d_gene: .; v_gene: TRBV28; abundance: .; CDR3aa: CASSRLADVVYNEQFF; CDR3nt: TGTGCCAGCAGCCGGCTCGCGGATGTTGTCTACAATGAGCAGTTCTTC
j_gene: TRBJ2-7; d_gene: .; v_gene: TRBV15; abundance: few; CDR3aa: CATSRGLGAYEQYF; CDR3nt: TGTGCCACCAGCAGAGGACTAGGGGCCTACGAGCAGTACTTC
j_gene: TRBJ2-7; d_gene: .; v_gene: TRBV9; abundance: .; CDR3aa: CASSVAPSGYEQYF; CDR3nt: TGTGCCAGCAGCGTAGCTCCCTCCGGTTACGAGCAGTACTTC
j_gene: TRBJ1-6; d_gene: .; v_gene: TRBV3-1/TRBV3-2; abundance: .; CDR3aa: CASSQGTANSPLHF; CDR3nt: TGTGCCAGCAGCCAAGGGACAGCAAATTCACCCCTCCACTTT
j_gene: TRBJ2-7; d_gene: TRBD2; v_gene: TRBV10-3; abundance: .; CDR3aa: CAISESGGGPREQYF; CDR3nt: TGTGCCATCAGTGAGTCTGGGGGAGGGCCCCGAGAGCAGTACTTC